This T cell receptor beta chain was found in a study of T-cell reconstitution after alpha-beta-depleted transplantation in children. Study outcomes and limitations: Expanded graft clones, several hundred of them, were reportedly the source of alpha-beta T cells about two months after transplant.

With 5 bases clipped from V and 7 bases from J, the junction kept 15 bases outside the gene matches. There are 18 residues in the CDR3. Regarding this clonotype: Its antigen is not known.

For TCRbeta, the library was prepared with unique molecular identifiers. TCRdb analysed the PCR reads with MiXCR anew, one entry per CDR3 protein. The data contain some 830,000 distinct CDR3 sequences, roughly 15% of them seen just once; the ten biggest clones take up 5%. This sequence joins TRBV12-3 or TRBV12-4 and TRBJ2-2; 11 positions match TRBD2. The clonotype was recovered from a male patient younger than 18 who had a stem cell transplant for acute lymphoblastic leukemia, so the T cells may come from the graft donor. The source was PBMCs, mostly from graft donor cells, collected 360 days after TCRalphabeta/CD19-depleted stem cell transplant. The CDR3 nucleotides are TGTGCCAGCAGTCCCAGGACTAGCGGGTGGCCTTGGGGCGGGGAGCTGTTTTTT. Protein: CASSPRTSGWPWGGELFF.